This T cell receptor (beta chain) was observed in a study of T cells in Graves' hyperthyroidism and ophthalmopathy. Many counts were recorded for this clonotype. Hyperthyroidism was newly diagnosed in patients aged 18 to 65 (duration under 2 months). V was pared by 1 base and J by 6 bases, with 10 bases between. This CDR3 has 14 amino acids. The germline V gene has CDR1 LGHDT and CDR2 YNNKEL (reference sequence). RNA transcripts gave rise to amplified TCR beta CDR3 regions. Using the HTBI primer set, a first-round RT-PCR was run on the TCR CDR3. One entry per CDR3 protein, called by TCRdb with MiXCR from the multiplex PCR reads. The sample lists about 690,000 distinct CDR3 sequences, 15% to 20% seen once, with around 15% in the top ten.

This sequence originates from a man aged 45-65 years with Graves' hyperthyroidism. This rearrangement joins TRBV3-1 to TRBJ2-1; D not certain. The sample consisted of blood. The CDR3 nucleotides are TGTGCCAGCAGCCAAGCCCCCGGGCCCAATGAGCAGTTCTTC. The encoded protein is CASSQAPGPNEQFF.